The TCR beta chain under discussion was sequenced for a study of cytomegalovirus exposure and HLA in healthy donors. With respect to this clone: The antigen remains unidentified.

Per germline, CDR1 MNHEY and CDR2 SMNVEV (reference sequence). This CDR3 contains 11 residues. V dropped 8 bases and J dropped 9 bases, with 11 bases sitting between them. The donors were healthy bone marrow donors. Study findings and constraints: Later on, an analysis showed TCR association rates differing by HLA locus, with DRB1 the most and HLA-C the fewest. The number of N-insertions in an Asian-associated ancestry cluster was reportedly below the approximately 680-donor mean in a later analysis. The study flagged roughly 150 TCR beta chains as cytomegalovirus-associated.

Use of 60 Vbeta and 13 Jbeta primers characterized the PCR. Data came from immunoSEQ multiplex PCR; TCRdb stores just in-frame clones and leaves some out. Of about 140,000 clones in the sample, about 80% were seen once. Sequencing used PBMCs. V and J are TRBV27 and TRBJ2-1; D uncertain. This receptor was obtained from a woman in her sixties in good health and CMV-seropositive. The DNA of the CDR3 is TGTGCCAGCGCCGCCACGGGTGAGCAGTTCTTC. It codes for CASAATGEQFF.